The source of this T cell receptor beta chain is a study of T cell responses to AZD1222 COVID-19 vaccine. Sequencing was performed with immunoSEQ multiplex PCR; in TCRdb, only in-frame clones are kept and a portion is missing. The sample contains 75,000 to 90,000 clones, roughly 85% of which appear only once. Study observations and caveats: Spike-specific TCRs gained breadth and depth after people received two AZD1222 doses.

Points on this clone: The target antigen is unknown.

CDR3 length equals 14 residues. Germline V gene data show CDR1 as ENHRY and CDR2 as SYGVKD. V shed 2 bases and J 5 bases; nucleotides not matched to a gene: 5. This specimen consisted of peripheral blood, obtained 28 days after the second AZD1222 dose. The sequence came from an adult who received the AZD1222 COVID-19 vaccine. V gene TRBV10-3 combines with J gene TRBJ2-7, with TRBD1 matching over 8 bases. DNA of the CDR3: TGTGCCATCAGTGAGACACAGGGGGTCAACGAGCAGTACTTC. Its translation: CAISETQGVNEQYF.